A single sample is the source of the 27 T cell receptor beta chains below, sequenced in a study of T cell responses to AZD1222 COVID-19 vaccine. Assay used: immunoSEQ multiplex PCR; TCRdb lists only in-frame clones, some missing. The sample records fewer than 120,000 clones, less than 90% being singletons. The source was peripheral blood, collected on day 0 of AZD1222 vaccination. The receptors were sampled from an adult in good health.

CDR3 DNA: TGTGCCAGCAGCTTCCTACAGGGGGAAACTGAAGCTTTCTTT. Amino acid sequence: CASSFLQGETEAFF. The rearrangement joins TRBV7-9 to TRBJ1-1, with 8 bases that match TRBD1. Trimming cost V 3 bases and J 5 bases; bases outside gene matches: 5. CDR3 size: 14 residues. CDR1 is SEHNR and CDR2 is FQNEAQ in the germline V gene (reference sequence).

This rearrangement joins TRBV19 to TRBJ2-6; D is perhaps TRBD1 (5 bases). Germline lookup yields CDR1 LNHDA and CDR2 SQIVND (reference sequence). The CDR3 totals 16 residues. The germline V and J ends were trimmed by 1 base and 2 bases, with 9 bases remaining between them. The DNA for the CDR3 is TGTGCCAGTAGTATAGCGGACACGCCTGGGGCCAACGTCCTGACTTTC. It is translated as CASSIADTPGANVLTF. Looking up the rest from reference TRBV19 and TRBJ2-6 gives the full variable domain: DGGITQSPKYLFRKEGQNVTLSCEQNLNHDAMYWYRQDPGQGLRLIYYSQIVNDFQKGDIAEGYSVSREKKESFPLTVTSAQKNPTAFYLCASSIADTPGANVLTFGAGSRLTVL.

The table lists this clone with a count of one. This rearrangement joins TRBV4-2 to TRBJ2-2, with D unclear. Per the germline V gene, CDR1 is LGHNA and CDR2 is YNFKEQ. V was shortened by 11 bases and J by 0 bases, with 10 bases between the two germline ends. This CDR3 comprises 13 residues. This chain's CDR3 is CAALDTNTGELFF. As DNA, the CDR3 is TGTGCCGCCTTAGACACGAACACCGGGGAGCTGTTTTTT.

The chain couples TRBV6-5 to TRBJ2-1; D uncertain. V was trimmed by 4 bases and J by 2 bases, leaving 6 bases between them. Germline CDR1 is MNHEY and CDR2 is SVGAGI. This CDR3 contains 13 residues. This CDR3 is CASSSWTYNEQFF. The CDR3 DNA is TGTGCCAGCAGTTCGTGGACCTACAATGAGCAGTTCTTC.

The rearrangement links TRBV29-1 to TRBJ2-3; D not certain. V lost 1 base and J 1 base, leaving 6 bases between the germline ends. This CDR3 has 13 amino acids. Per the germline V gene, CDR1 is SQVTM and CDR2 is ANQGSEA. CDR3 region: CSVEGGGTDTQYF. In DNA form, the CDR3 reads TGCAGCGTTGAAGGTGGAGGCACAGATACGCAGTATTTT.

The chain recombines TRBV6-6 with TRBJ1-4; possibly TRBD1 for D (5 bases). Germline V gene lookup returns CDR1 MNHNY and CDR2 SVGAGI (reference sequence). The CDR3 is 13 residues long. V gave up 6 bases and J gave up 5 bases, with 10 bases separating them. As DNA, the CDR3 is TGTGCCAGCAGGGGGCCTCACAATGAAAAACTGTTTTTT. Protein sequence: CASRGPHNEKLFF.

V and J are TRBV9 and TRBJ1-5; TRBD1 aligns across 8 bases. The CDR3 extends over 15 amino acids. V trimming: 0 bases; J trimming: 6 bases; junction bases outside the gene matches: 5. The V gene's germline CDR1 is SGDLS and CDR2 YYNGEE. In DNA form, the CDR3 reads TGTGCCAGCAGCGTAGATGGGCAGGGGGCTCAGCCCCAGCATTTT. It yields the protein CASSVDGQGAQPQHF.

The chain recombines TRBV3-1 (or the pseudogene TRBV3-2) with TRBJ2-7, with D uncertain. The CDR3 has 16 residues. Trimming took 1 base from V and 0 from J, leaving 13 bases between them. Germline-derived CDR1 and CDR2 are LGHDT and YNNKEL (reference sequence). The CDR3 spells CASSQAVTPSSYEQYF. In DNA, the CDR3 is TGTGCCAGCAGCCAAGCTGTTACACCAAGCTCCTACGAGCAGTACTTC.

The chain recombines TRBV18 with TRBJ1-1; D not resolved. The V and J ends lost 2 bases and 7 bases respectively, with 11 bases between them. The germline V gene has CDR1 KGHSH and CDR2 LQKENI. The CDR3 totals 13 residues. CDR3 protein: CASSPFNQDEAFF. The CDR3 DNA follows: TGTGCCAGCTCACCATTTAACCAGGATGAAGCTTTCTTT.

The count of this clone is one. J is TRBJ1-2 and V is TRBV27, with a weak D call TRBD1 (5 bases). The ends were cut back, 0 bases at V and 3 bases at J, with 8 bases in the middle. This CDR3 spans 14 amino acids. Germline V gene sequence: CDR1 MNHEY, CDR2 SMNVEV (reference sequence). CDR3 coding DNA: TGTGCCAGCAGTTTATCCCAGGGCGACTATGGCTACACCTTC. It encodes CASSLSQGDYGYTF.

This sequence joins TRBV6-6 and TRBJ2-1; maybe TRBD2 (7 bases). Germline lookup yields CDR1 MNHNY and CDR2 SVGAGI (reference sequence). Trimming removed 6 bases from V and 6 bases from J, with 21 bases in between. The CDR3 contains 16 residues. The CDR3 nucleotides are TGTGCCAGCAGCTTCTCGGGGGCCCGGGGGGCCAATGAGCAGTTCTTC. Translated: CASSFSGARGANEQFF.

The rearrangement links TRBV18 to TRBJ1-1, with a weak D call TRBD1 (6 bases). V lost 5 bases and J lost 1, with 14 bases in between. This CDR3 has 15 amino acids. CDR1 KGHSH and CDR2 LQKENI come from the germline V gene. DNA for the CDR3: TGTGCCAGCTCAAAGGACAGCCGGGGGAACACTGAAGCTTTCTTT. Residues: CASSKDSRGNTEAFF.

The genes are TRBV19 and TRBJ1-5; no reliable D call. CDR1 and CDR2 (germline): LNHDA, SQIVND (reference sequence). V was trimmed by 5 bases and J by 0 bases, leaving 8 bases between them. The CDR3 is 14 residues long. The CDR3 DNA sequence: TGTGCCAGTAGTCCGGACTCTAGCAATCAGCCCCAGCATTTT. It yields the protein CASSPDSSNQPQHF. Using reference TRBV19 and TRBJ1-5 for the parts outside the CDR3, the full variable domain is DGGITQSPKYLFRKEGQNVTLSCEQNLNHDAMYWYRQDPGQGLRLIYYSQIVNDFQKGDIAEGYSVSREKKESFPLTVTSAQKNPTAFYLCASSPDSSNQPQHFGDGTRLSIL.

The V call is TRBV14, the J call TRBJ1-2; D is possibly TRBD1 (6 bases). V was shortened by 3 bases and J by 5 bases, with 16 bases between the two germline ends. This CDR3 has 15 residues. Looked up from germline, CDR1 is SGHDN and CDR2 is FVKESK. In DNA, the CDR3 is TGTGCCAGCAGCCACCGCTTTGGGGGCGCTTATGGCTACACCTTC. This encodes CASSHRFGGAYGYTF. The variable domain in full, completed from reference TRBV14 and TRBJ1-2, reads EAGVTQFPSHSVIEKGQTVTLRCDPISGHDNLYWYRRVMGKEIKFLLHFVKESKQDESGMPNNRFLAERTGGTYSTLKVQPAELEDSGVYFCASSHRFGGAYGYTFGSGTRLTVV.

This chain links TRBV18 with TRBJ1-5; weak D call: TRBD1 (6 bases). The germline V gene encodes CDR1 KGHSH and CDR2 LQKENI. V lost 6 bases and J 5 bases, leaving 20 bases between the germline ends. The CDR3 is 16 residues long. The chain's CDR3 is CASSPSGGAGYQPQHF. In DNA form, the CDR3 reads TGTGCCAGCTCGCCCTCGGGGGGGGCTGGATATCAGCCCCAGCATTTT.

CDR3 region: CASSEQVGGTHSNQPQHF. Written as DNA, the CDR3 is TGTGCCAGCAGTGAACAGGTCGGGGGCACCCATAGCAATCAGCCCCAGCATTTT. V usage is TRBV6-1 and J usage is TRBJ1-5; tentative D call: TRBD1 (6 bases). V lost 2 bases and J 0 bases, leaving 17 bases between the germline ends. Germline V gene sequence: CDR1 MNHNS, CDR2 SASEGT. The CDR3 spans 18 residues.

CDR3: CASSAQGSDYGYTF. In DNA form, the CDR3 reads TGCGCCAGCAGCGCACAGGGTTCCGACTATGGCTACACCTTC. This chain connects TRBV4-1 to TRBJ1-2, with D possibly matching TRBD1 (6 bases). There are 14 residues in the CDR3. The germline V and J ends were trimmed by 5 bases and 3 bases, with 13 bases remaining between them. Germline-derived CDR1 and CDR2 are MGHRA and YSYEKL.

The rearrangement uses TRBV29-1 and TRBJ1-3; perhaps TRBD1 as D (6 bases). Germline loops: CDR1 SQVTM, CDR2 ANQGSEA. This CDR3 has 18 residues. Trimming removed 0 bases at V and 1 base at J, with 19 bases between. CDR3 coding DNA: TGCAGCGTTGAAGATGGGGGGAAAGGCAGGGGATCTGGAAACACCATATATTTT. Residues: CSVEDGGKGRGSGNTIYF.

The chain has TRBV7-8 and TRBJ1-2, with no clear D. Germline CDR1 SGHVS, CDR2 FQNEAQ. This CDR3 spans 13 amino acids. Trimming stripped 5 bases from V and 2 bases from J, with 9 bases between. The CDR3 is CASSREYNYGYTF. The CDR3 DNA reads as TGTGCCAGCAGCCGTGAATACAACTATGGCTACACCTTC.

The genes are TRBV7-9 and TRBJ1-2, with D possibly being TRBD1 (5 bases). Trimming cost V 0 bases and J 5 bases, with 10 bases left between them. Germline V gene sequence: CDR1 SEHNR, CDR2 FQNEAQ (reference sequence). The CDR3 loop spans 14 amino acids. CDR3 coding DNA: TGTGCCAGCAGCTTAGCCCCCAGGGATTATGGCTACACCTTC. The encoded protein is CASSLAPRDYGYTF. Based on the CDR3 plus reference TRBV7-9 and TRBJ1-2, the full variable domain is DTGVSQNPRHKITKRGQNVTFRCDPISEHNRLYWYRQTLGQGPEFLTYFQNEAQLEKSRLLSDRFSAERPKGSFSTLEIQRTEQGDSAMYLCASSLAPRDYGYTFGSGTRLTVV.

The DNA of the CDR3 is TGTGCCAGCGGCGAACAGGGGATGTTCGCTGAAGCTTTCTTT. Translating gives CASGEQGMFAEAFF. The chain is built from TRBV6-5 and TRBJ1-1; 7 bases map to TRBD1. Trimming cost V 8 bases and J 6 bases; bases outside gene matches: 12. CDR3 length equals 14 residues. Per germline, CDR1 MNHEY and CDR2 SVGAGI.

The rearrangement joins TRBV7-9 to TRBJ1-1; a weak D match, TRBD1 (5 bases). Per the germline V gene, CDR1 is SEHNR and CDR2 is FQNEAQ (reference sequence). Trimming stripped 5 bases from V and 0 bases from J, with 7 bases between. The CDR3 covers 13 residues. The DNA of the CDR3 is TGTGCCAGCAGCGGGGGGGTGAACACTGAAGCTTTCTTT. This sequence encodes CASSGGVNTEAFF.

The chain couples TRBV5-6 to TRBJ2-5; D uncertain. Germline assignment: CDR1 SGHDT and CDR2 YYEEEE. The CDR3 is 11 residues long. Trimming left V 4 bases short and J 3 bases short, with 4 bases between. The CDR3 DNA sequence: TGTGCCAGCAGCGGGGAAGAGACCCAGTACTTC. This sequence encodes CASSGEETQYF.

This chain links TRBV7-9 with TRBJ1-1; TRBD1 is a possible D gene (6 bases). Between the trimmed V and J ends, which lost 1 base and 1 base, there was a span of 13 bases. Germline V gene sequence: CDR1 SEHNR, CDR2 FQNEAQ (reference sequence). This CDR3 contains 16 residues. The CDR3 region is CASSLEGGLSNTEAFF. CDR3 in DNA: TGTGCCAGCAGCTTAGAAGGGGGACTTTCGAACACTGAAGCTTTCTTT.

As concerns this clone: A junction boundary mismatches the germline segment, possibly from a read error. J is TRBJ2-7 and V is TRBV19, with D possibly TRBD2 on 5 matching bases. The V gene's germline CDR1 is LNHDA and CDR2 SQIVND (reference sequence). This CDR3 has 14 residues. The CDR3 here is CASSCLAHSCEQYF. The CDR3 DNA reads TGTGCCAGTAGTTGCCTAGCCCACTCCTGCGAGCAGTACTTC.

This clone turned up a few times. The J gene is TRBJ2-7, the V gene TRBV7-9, with TRBD1 matching 10 bases. There are 15 residues in the CDR3. V was clipped by 3 bases and J by 0 bases; unmatched bases: 2. The V gene's germline CDR1 is SEHNR and CDR2 FQNEAQ (reference sequence). CDR3 residues: CASSLGQGSSYEQYF. The CDR3 DNA is TGTGCCAGCAGCTTGGGACAGGGGAGCTCCTACGAGCAGTACTTC. The variable domain in full, with the rest retrieved from reference TRBV7-9 and TRBJ2-7, is DTGVSQNPRHKITKRGQNVTFRCDPISEHNRLYWYRQTLGQGPEFLTYFQNEAQLEKSRLLSDRFSAERPKGSFSTLEIQRTEQGDSAMYLCASSLGQGSSYEQYFGPGTRLTVT.

The rearrangement joins TRBV27 to TRBJ2-3; D is unresolved. CDR3 length equals 14 residues. Per the germline V gene, CDR1 is MNHEY and CDR2 is SMNVEV (reference sequence). The V and J ends lost 3 bases and 4 bases respectively, with 11 bases between them. CDR3 sequence reads: CASSFLPQADTQYF. The CDR3 nucleotides are TGTGCCAGCAGTTTTCTGCCGCAGGCAGATACGCAGTATTTT.